A selection of T cell receptor beta chains follows, all from one sample in a study of beta chain features in type 1 diabetes. Produced via immunoSEQ multiplex PCR; TCRdb's table is partial and in-frame only. The sample shows some 900,000 clones, roughly a sixth of them seen only once. Sequencing input: naive CD4+ T cells from blood. The receptor source for this set is a young woman in good health. CDR3s include the opening cysteine and the closing phenylalanine or tryptophan. Fields, in order: V gene, clone size, J gene, D gene, CDR3 protein, CDR3 DNA. The D gene is left open where the match is weak. Not all rows give a size; the values are once, few, many and, for expanded clones, a class.

V: TRBV11-2
size: few
J: TRBJ2-6
D: TRBD2
CDR3: CASSHLAGLSGANVLTF
DNA: TGTGCCAGCAGTCATCTAGCGGGACTCTCTGGGGCCAACGTCCTGACTTTC

V: TRBV6-4
size: NA
J: TRBJ2-3
D: NA
CDR3: CAITDTQYF
DNA: TGTGCCATTACAGATACGCAGTATTTT

V: TRBV7-9
size: NA
J: TRBJ1-1
D: NA
CDR3: CASSPQGENTEAFF
DNA: TGTGCCAGCAGCCCACAGGGCGAGAACACTGAAGCTTTCTTT

V: TRBV7-9
size: NA
J: TRBJ2-7
D: NA
CDR3: CASSKDYEQYF
DNA: TGTGCCAGCAGTAAGGACTACGAGCAGTACTTC

V: TRBV29-1
size: few
J: TRBJ1-2
D: NA
CDR3: CSVEGYTF
DNA: TGCAGCGTTGAAGGCTACACCTTC

V: TRBV4-3
size: few
J: TRBJ1-2
D: TRBD1
CDR3: CASSQDGQGDGYTF
DNA: TGCGCCAGCAGCCAAGACGGACAGGGGGACGGCTACACCTTC

V: TRBV5-6
size: few
J: TRBJ2-1
D: NA
CDR3: CASSFVRGSSYNEQFF
DNA: TGTGCCAGCAGCTTTGTGCGGGGAAGCTCCTACAATGAGCAGTTCTTC

V: TRBV5-1
size: NA
J: TRBJ2-2
D: NA
CDR3: CASSQIDRVLTGELFF
DNA: TGCGCCAGCAGCCAGATAGACAGAGTACTAACCGGGGAGCTGTTTTTT

V: TRBV29-1
size: NA
J: TRBJ2-7
D: NA
CDR3: CSVGSTIYEQYF
DNA: TGCAGCGTTGGTTCTACGATCTACGAGCAGTACTTC

V: TRBV18
size: few
J: TRBJ1-2
D: NA
CDR3: CASSLGDNYGYTF
DNA: TGTGCCAGCTCACTAGGGGATAACTATGGCTACACCTTC

V: TRBV7-9
size: NA
J: TRBJ2-7
D: NA
CDR3: CASSLTGADEQYF
DNA: TGTGCCAGCAGCTTAACGGGGGCGGACGAGCAGTACTTC

V: TRBV28
size: few
J: TRBJ2-5
D: TRBD2
CDR3: CASSAPGTSSTTQYF
DNA: TGTGCCAGCAGTGCCCCCGGGACTAGCAGTACTACCCAGTACTTC

V: TRBV28
size: NA
J: TRBJ2-4
D: TRBD2
CDR3: CASSLIPTSGNYRYIQYF
DNA: TGTGCCAGCAGTTTAATCCCGACTAGCGGGAACTACAGGTACATTCAGTACTTC

V: TRBV6-1
size: NA
J: TRBJ2-1
D: TRBD2
CDR3: CASSGGLAGTTQYNEQFF
DNA: TGTGCCAGCAGTGGGGGACTAGCGGGAACAACCCAATACAATGAGCAGTTCTTC

V: TRBV19
size: NA
J: TRBJ1-1
D: NA
CDR3: CAIRGPTEAFF
DNA: TGTGCCATCCGGGGTCCCACTGAAGCTTTCTTT

V: TRBV4-3
size: NA
J: TRBJ2-7
D: NA
CDR3: CASSQEPGRYEQYF
DNA: TGCGCCAGCAGCCAAGAACCGGGACGGTACGAGCAGTACTTC

V: TRBV28
size: few
J: TRBJ2-7
D: NA
CDR3: CASSLRYEQYF
DNA: TGTGCCAGCAGTCTCCGGTACGAGCAGTACTTC

V: TRBV11-2
size: NA
J: TRBJ2-1
D: TRBD2
CDR3: CASSHTPGLSDNEQFF
DNA: TGTGCCAGCAGCCATACCCCGGGACTAAGCGACAATGAGCAGTTCTTC

V: TRBV7-2
size: NA
J: TRBJ2-7
D: NA
CDR3: CASSLVGGSYEQYF
DNA: TGTGCCAGCAGCTTAGTTGGGGGATCCTACGAGCAGTACTTC

V: TRBV6-5
size: NA
J: TRBJ2-2
D: TRBD2
CDR3: CASRRGAAGELFF
DNA: TGTGCCAGCAGGCGGGGGGCTGCCGGGGAGCTGTTTTTT

V: TRBV2
size: few
J: TRBJ2-1
D: TRBD2
CDR3: CASSTLAGVYEQFF
DNA: TGTGCCAGCAGCACACTAGCGGGAGTTTATGAGCAGTTCTTC

V: TRBV7-8
size: NA
J: TRBJ2-7
D: NA
CDR3: CASPLGRSYEQYF
DNA: TGTGCCAGCCCGTTGGGGCGTTCCTACGAGCAGTACTTC

V: TRBV29-1
size: few
J: TRBJ1-2
D: NA
CDR3: CSVVQAYGYTF
DNA: TGCAGCGTTGTACAGGCCTATGGCTACACCTTC

V: TRBV20-1
size: NA
J: TRBJ2-1
D: NA
CDR3: CSYGLYNEQFF
DNA: TGCAGTTACGGACTGTACAATGAGCAGTTCTTC

V: TRBV10-3
size: once
J: TRBJ2-3
D: NA
CDR3: CAISEGAGADTQYF
DNA: TGTGCCATCAGCGAAGGGGCAGGGGCAGATACGCAGTATTTT

V: TRBV7-9
size: NA
J: TRBJ2-5
D: NA
CDR3: CASSPPAGAGGETQYF
DNA: TGTGCCAGCAGCCCACCCGCGGGGGCAGGGGGTGAGACCCAGTACTTC

V: TRBV2
size: few
J: TRBJ2-5
D: NA
CDR3: CASIPVQRGTQYF
DNA: TGTGCCAGCATTCCAGTTCAGCGCGGGACCCAGTACTTC

V: TRBV29-1
size: few
J: TRBJ2-3
D: NA
CDR3: CSAHEFADTQYF
DNA: TGCAGCGCACACGAGTTCGCAGATACGCAGTATTTT

V: TRBV28
size: NA
J: TRBJ1-5
D: TRBD1
CDR3: CASSKTGTGIWQPQHF
DNA: TGTGCCAGCAGTAAAACGGGGACAGGGATTTGGCAGCCCCAGCATTTT

V: TRBV7-9
size: few
J: TRBJ1-4
D: NA
CDR3: CASSSQTDSIEKLFF
DNA: TGTGCCAGCAGCTCCCAGACGGACTCCATAGAAAAACTGTTTTTT

V: TRBV7-9
size: few
J: TRBJ2-1
D: TRBD2
CDR3: CASSEIAGGPVNNEQFF
DNA: TGTGCCAGCAGCGAAATAGCGGGAGGGCCTGTCAACAATGAGCAGTTCTTC

V: TRBV7-9
size: few
J: TRBJ2-3
D: NA
CDR3: CASSLEADTQYF
DNA: TGTGCCAGCAGCTTAGAGGCCGATACGCAGTATTTT

V: TRBV5-6
size: NA
J: TRBJ2-5
D: TRBD2
CDR3: CASSATSGTETQYF
DNA: TGTGCCAGCAGCGCTACTAGCGGGACTGAGACCCAGTACTTC

V: TRBV10-3
size: NA
J: TRBJ2-5
D: TRBD2
CDR3: CAITPGLAGTQYF
DNA: TGTGCCATCACCCCGGGACTAGCGGGGACCCAGTACTTC

V: TRBV7-3
size: NA
J: TRBJ2-3
D: NA
CDR3: CASSPTGVRTDTQYF
DNA: TGTGCCAGCAGCCCGACGGGAGTTCGGACAGATACGCAGTATTTT

V: TRBV7-3
size: few
J: TRBJ2-3
D: NA
CDR3: CASSWGGQGGTDTQYF
DNA: TGTGCCAGCAGCTGGGGTGGGCAGGGAGGCACAGATACGCAGTATTTT

V: TRBV7-8
size: few
J: TRBJ1-2
D: NA
CDR3: CASSPPLPVVFGYTF
DNA: TGTGCCAGCAGCCCACCGCTCCCCGTGGTTTTTGGCTACACCTTC

V: TRBV5-4
size: few
J: TRBJ1-2
D: NA
CDR3: CATNSWLPYGYTF
DNA: TGTGCCACCAATTCTTGGCTCCCCTATGGCTACACCTTC

V: TRBV2
size: NA
J: TRBJ1-2
D: NA
CDR3: CASSEALVQEHNYGYTF
DNA: TGTGCCAGCAGTGAAGCGCTTGTCCAGGAGCATAACTATGGCTACACCTTC

V: TRBV28
size: few
J: TRBJ1-1
D: NA
CDR3: CASTPGLGRGPTEAFF
DNA: TGTGCCAGCACCCCAGGGTTGGGCAGGGGCCCCACTGAAGCTTTCTTT

V: TRBV2
size: few
J: TRBJ1-5
D: TRBD1
CDR3: CASRGEGTGGFVQPQHF
DNA: TGTGCCAGCAGGGGCGAAGGGACAGGGGGATTTGTTCAGCCCCAGCATTTT

V: TRBV18
size: NA
J: TRBJ2-2
D: TRBD1
CDR3: CASSTGTGLAGELFF
DNA: TGTGCCAGCTCAACCGGGACAGGGTTAGCCGGGGAGCTGTTTTTT

V: TRBV4-3
size: few
J: TRBJ2-6
D: NA
CDR3: CASSQELINSGANVLTF
DNA: TGCGCCAGCAGCCAAGAACTAATAAACTCTGGGGCCAACGTCCTGACTTTC

V: TRBV4-3
size: NA
J: TRBJ2-5
D: NA
CDR3: CASSRGFQETQYF
DNA: TGCGCCAGCAGCCGTGGATTCCAAGAGACCCAGTACTTC

V: TRBV18
size: NA
J: TRBJ2-1
D: NA
CDR3: CASSPQDLRSYNEQFF
DNA: TGTGCCAGCTCACCTCAGGACTTACGGTCCTACAATGAGCAGTTCTTC

V: TRBV7-9
size: NA
J: TRBJ2-3
D: NA
CDR3: CASSLIAESTDTQYF
DNA: TGTGCCAGCAGCTTAATAGCGGAAAGCACAGATACGCAGTATTTT

V: TRBV11-2
size: NA
J: TRBJ2-2
D: NA
CDR3: CASSSRAAIGAGELFF
DNA: TGTGCCAGCAGCTCCAGGGCCGCTATTGGCGCCGGGGAGCTGTTTTTT

V: TRBV28
size: NA
J: TRBJ2-1
D: TRBD2
CDR3: CASGHAGRVSYNEQFF
DNA: TGTGCCAGCGGACACGCGGGGAGGGTTAGCTACAATGAGCAGTTCTTC

V: TRBV18
size: NA
J: TRBJ1-1
D: TRBD1
CDR3: CASSLGTGLNTEAFF
DNA: TGTGCCAGCTCACTGGGGACAGGCCTGAACACTGAAGCTTTCTTT

V: TRBV18
size: NA
J: TRBJ2-3
D: TRBD1
CDR3: CASSPATGLADTQYF
DNA: TGTGCCAGCTCACCCGCGACAGGGCTCGCAGATACGCAGTATTTT

V: TRBV14
size: few
J: TRBJ2-7
D: NA
CDR3: CASSQWRGLGSSYEQYF
DNA: TGTGCCAGCAGCCAATGGCGGGGGCTAGGAAGCTCCTACGAGCAGTACTTC